This T cell receptor (beta chain) came from a study of blood T cell repertoires in COVID-19. Only in-frame clones appear in the TCRdb table, and some are missing; sequencing was by immunoSEQ multiplex PCR. The repertoire includes tens of thousands of clones, about 82% of them detected once, and 15% sits in the top ten. Sequencing was performed on peripheral blood. The clonotype comes from a woman older than 75 with acute or convalescent COVID-19.

CDR3 DNA sequence: TGTGCCAGCAGCCCCGGGACAGTCCCCCAGGCGCCCCAGCATTTT. Amino acids: CASSPGTVPQAPQHF. This rearrangement joins TRBV7-9 to TRBJ1-5, with 7 bases fitting TRBD1. Losses at the gene ends were 5 bases for V and 9 bases for J; bases not matched to a gene: 13. Per germline, CDR1 SEHNR and CDR2 FQNEAQ (reference sequence). CDR3 length equals 15 residues.